These T cell receptor beta chains were read from a single sample in a study of metastatic and nonmetastatic thyroid tumors. TCRdb re-called the PCR reads via MiXCR. The sample has about 46,000 clones, around 25% seen once. The material sequenced was blood. Receptor source: a male donor with papillary thyroid cancer or a benign thyroid nodule (not recorded which). Some clones in this sample may be carry-over from other donors' samples. Both conserved end residues are part of each CDR3. The order of the fields is D gene, J gene, clone size, V gene, CDR3 DNA, CDR3 protein. A D gene is named only where the DNA matches it firmly. Clone sizes are given selectively: once, few, many, or a class where the clone is expanded.

>.|TRBJ2-5|many|TRBV27
TGTGCCAGCAGTTTATCAAGGGGGTCAAGAGAGACCCAGTACTTC
CASSLSRGSRETQYF
>.|TRBJ2-7|.|TRBV15
TGTGCCACCAGCAGAGGGAGACTAGGTCGAAGTGGGAACGGGGAGCAGTACTTC
CATSRGRLGRSGNGEQYF
>TRBD2|TRBJ2-2|.|TRBV11-2
TGTGCCAGCAGCTCGGCTAGCGGGGCGAACACCGGGGAGCTGTTTTTT
CASSSASGANTGELFF
>.|TRBJ1-5|.|TRBV30
TGTGCCTGGAGTTCGAGCAGGGCTGATCAGCCCCAGCATTTT
CAWSSSRADQPQHF
>TRBD1|TRBJ2-7|.|TRBV20-1
TGCAGTGCTAGAGTCACCACCGGTACAGGGGGGACCTACGAGCAGTACTTC
CSARVTTGTGGTYEQYF
>.|TRBJ1-1|.|TRBV5-5
TGTGCCAGCAGCAAGAGGCTCCAGGGAACTGAAGCTTTCTTT
CASSKRLQGTEAFF
>.|TRBJ2-3|many|TRBV2
TGTGCCAGCAGGAGGCACACAGATACGCAGTATTTT
CASRRHTDTQYF
>.|TRBJ1-1|medium-sized|TRBV3-1
TGTGCCAGCAGCCAAGATACGACGGTAATTGAAGCTTTCTTT
CASSQDTTVIEAFF
>.|TRBJ2-1|.|TRBV30
TGTTCCTTGAGTGTAATAAGGGGAATCGCCAATGAGCAGTTCTTC
CSLSVIRGIANEQFF
>.|TRBJ2-2|many|TRBV6-1
TGTGCCAGCAGTGAAAGGGAAGCCGGGGAGCTGTTTTTT
CASSEREAGELFF
>TRBD1|TRBJ1-4|.|TRBV25-1
TGTGCCACCTCCGGGACAGGGGTAGGAAAACTGTTTTTT
CATSGTGVGKLFF
>TRBD2|TRBJ2-3|many|TRBV5-1
TGCGCCAGCAGCTTGGGGGAACTAGCGTATAGCACAGATACGCAGTATTTT
CASSLGELAYSTDTQYF
>TRBD1|TRBJ2-7|.|TRBV19
TGTGCCAGTAGTCCGGCAGGGGGCAGTTACGAGCAGTACTTC
CASSPAGGSYEQYF
>TRBD2|TRBJ2-1|many|TRBV28
TGTGCCAGCAGCCGGACTAGCGGATCCTACAATGAGCAGTTCTTC
CASSRTSGSYNEQFF
>.|TRBJ1-1|few|TRBV5-1
TGCGCCAGCAGCTTGGTGGTGGGGGCGGACACTGAAGCTTTCTTT
CASSLVVGADTEAFF
>TRBD2|TRBJ2-3|few|TRBV12-3/TRBV12-4
TGTGCCAGCAGTTTAGGATGGGCGGGAGGGCCCGCAGATACGCAGTATTTT
CASSLGWAGGPADTQYF
>.|TRBJ1-1|many|TRBV6-1
TGTGCCAGCAGTTTTACGGGGGGGAACACTGAAGCTTTCTTT
CASSFTGGNTEAFF
>.|TRBJ1-2|medium-sized|TRBV30
TGTGCCTGGAGTGTAGGGGCGAACTATGGCTACACCTTC
CAWSVGANYGYTF
>TRBD2|TRBJ2-1|.|TRBV20-1
TGCAGTGCTAGACAACTAGCGGGAGTCAATGAGCAGTTCTTC
CSARQLAGVNEQFF
>TRBD2|TRBJ2-7|.|TRBV15
TGTGCCACCAGCAGCCATCCCAGTAGCGGGAGGATCCCCTACGAGCAGTACTTC
CATSSHPSSGRIPYEQYF
>.|TRBJ1-1|.|TRBV4-3
TGCGCCAGCAGCCAAGATCGGGGGGATGGTGAAGCTTTCTTT
CASSQDRGDGEAFF
>.|TRBJ1-5|.|TRBV20-1
TGCAGTGCTAGAGATCGTCGGGGGAATCAGCCCCAGCATTTT
CSARDRRGNQPQHF
>TRBD2|TRBJ2-5|few|TRBV5-6
TGTGCCAGCAGCCGTCAGGCTAGCGGGATGGGTAGTGGTGAGACCCAGTACTTC
CASSRQASGMGSGETQYF
>.|TRBJ2-1|many|TRBV24-1
TGTGCCACCAGTGATAGCAGGACGACGGGGTTCTCCTACAATGAGCAGTTCTTC
CATSDSRTTGFSYNEQFF
>.|TRBJ2-3|few|TRBV30
TGTGCCTGGAGTGTACCGAGCAAGGCAGATACGCAGTATTTT
CAWSVPSKADTQYF
>TRBD1|TRBJ1-4|.|TRBV29-1
TGCGGTTCCGGGACAGTTGAAAAACTGTTTTTT
CGSGTVEKLFF
>TRBD1|TRBJ1-4|many|TRBV12-3/TRBV12-4
TGTGCCAGCAATCCTCAGGGGGCAACTAATGAAAAACTGTTTTTT
CASNPQGATNEKLFF
>.|TRBJ2-7|many|TRBV5-4
TGTGCCAGCAGCCCAGGGGGGCGGGAGCCAACCTACGAGCAGTACTTC
CASSPGGREPTYEQYF
>.|TRBJ1-4|many|TRBV6-1
TGTGCCAGCAGTGAAGCCAGGGGCCCATTCGTAACTAATGAAAAACTGTTTTTT
CASSEARGPFVTNEKLFF
>TRBD1|TRBJ1-5|many|TRBV28
TGTGCCAGCAGCACCTCACAGGGGGTGAGTAGCAATCAGCCCCAGCATTTT
CASSTSQGVSSNQPQHF
>.|TRBJ2-2|many|TRBV7-7
TGTGCCAGCAGCTACTACTCCGGGGCACCTGGGGCCGGGGAGCTGTTTTTT
CASSYYSGAPGAGELFF
>.|TRBJ1-2|few|TRBV19
TGTGCCAGTCAGTCTGCGGTGGGCTATGGCTACACCTTC
CASQSAVGYGYTF
>.|TRBJ2-3|many|TRBV30
TGTGCCTGGAGCCTTAACACAGATACGCAGTATTTT
CAWSLNTDTQYF